The T cell receptor beta chain under discussion was sequenced for a study of T cell changes during pregnancy in multiple sclerosis. This table comes from immunoSEQ multiplex PCR, and its TCRdb copy is limited to in-frame clones, with some not included. The sample gives around 30,000 clones, around 91% of which show up once; under 0.75% is in the top ten. The germline CDR1 and CDR2 sequences are SNHLY and FYNNEI. This CDR3 region has 14 residues. Trimming left V 7 bases short and J 1 base short, with 13 bases between. The input for sequencing was CD4+ T cells from peripheral blood mononuclear cells, taken in the third trimester of pregnancy. The receptor was isolated from a female donor in good health, enrolled as a control in a pregnancy study. The chain has TRBV2 and TRBJ1-1; TRBD1 is a possible D gene (5 bases). This CDR3 reads CASTAGGGNTEAFF. The DNA of the CDR3 is TGTGCCAGCACAGCGGGGGGAGGGAACACTGAAGCTTTCTTT.